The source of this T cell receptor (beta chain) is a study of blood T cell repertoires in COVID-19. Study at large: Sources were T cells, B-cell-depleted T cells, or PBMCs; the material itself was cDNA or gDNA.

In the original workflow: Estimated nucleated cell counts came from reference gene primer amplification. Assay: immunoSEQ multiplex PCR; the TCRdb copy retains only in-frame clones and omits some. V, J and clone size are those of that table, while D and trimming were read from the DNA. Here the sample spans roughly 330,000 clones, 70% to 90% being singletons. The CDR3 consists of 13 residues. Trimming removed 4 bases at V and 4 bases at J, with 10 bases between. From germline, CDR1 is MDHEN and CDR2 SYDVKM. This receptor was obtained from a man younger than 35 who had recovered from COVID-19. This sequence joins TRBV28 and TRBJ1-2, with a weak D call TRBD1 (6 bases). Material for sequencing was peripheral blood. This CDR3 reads CASSYQGSYGYTF. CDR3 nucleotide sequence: TGTGCCAGCAGTTATCAGGGGTCCTATGGCTACACCTTC.